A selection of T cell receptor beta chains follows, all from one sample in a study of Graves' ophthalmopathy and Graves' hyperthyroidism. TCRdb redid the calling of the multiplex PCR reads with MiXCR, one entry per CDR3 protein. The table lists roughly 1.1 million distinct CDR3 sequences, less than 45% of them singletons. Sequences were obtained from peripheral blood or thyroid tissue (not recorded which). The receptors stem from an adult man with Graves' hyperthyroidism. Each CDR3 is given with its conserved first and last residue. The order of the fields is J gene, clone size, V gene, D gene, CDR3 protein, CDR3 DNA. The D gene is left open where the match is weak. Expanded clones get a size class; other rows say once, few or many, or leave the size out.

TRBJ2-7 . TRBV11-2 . CASSSETAEQYF TGTGCCAGCAGCTCGGAGACAGCCGAGCAGTACTTC
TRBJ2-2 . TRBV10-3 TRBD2 CAMGRSGRVNTGELFF TGTGCCATGGGGAGGAGCGGGAGGGTCAACACCGGGGAGCTGTTTTTT
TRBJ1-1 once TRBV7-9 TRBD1 CASSLWTGNTGAFF TGTGCCAGCAGCTTATGGACAGGGAACACTGGAGCTTTCTTT
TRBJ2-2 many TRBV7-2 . CASSLVGASLNTGELFF TGTGCCAGCAGCTTAGTAGGTGCCTCCTTGAACACCGGGGAGCTGTTTTTT
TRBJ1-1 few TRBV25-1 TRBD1 CASSGTGWTEAFF TGTGCCAGCAGTGGGACAGGGTGGACTGAAGCTTTCTTT
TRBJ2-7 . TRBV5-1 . CASSSAAGSYEQYF TGCGCCAGCAGCTCGGCAGCAGGATCCTACGAGCAGTACTTC
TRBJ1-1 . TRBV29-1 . CSVKRGTDTEAFF TGCAGCGTGAAACGCGGGACGGACACTGAAGCTTTCTTT
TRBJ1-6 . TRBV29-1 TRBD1 CSVVETGYSPLHF TGCAGCGTCGTGGAGACAGGGTATTCACCCCTCCACTTT
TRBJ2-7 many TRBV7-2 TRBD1 CASSLGGGQGAYEQYF TGTGCCAGCAGCTTAGGGGGGGGACAGGGAGCCTACGAGCAGTACTTC
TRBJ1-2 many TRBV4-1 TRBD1 CASSQDGDRGVLPYGYTF TGCGCCAGCAGCCAAGATGGGGACAGGGGAGTCCTTCCCTATGGCTACACCTTC
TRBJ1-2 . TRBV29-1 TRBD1 CSTPGQGKSGYTF TGCAGCACGCCGGGACAGGGAAAGAGTGGCTACACCTTC
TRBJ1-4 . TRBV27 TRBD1 CASSSDPGGEKLFF TGTGCCAGCAGTTCCGATCCAGGGGGAGAAAAACTGTTTTTT
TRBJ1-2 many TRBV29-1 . CSVEKEQLNGYTF TGCAGCGTTGAAAAAGAACAGCTAAATGGCTACACCTTC
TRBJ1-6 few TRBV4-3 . CASSQATGTRHSPLHF TGCGCCAGCAGCCAAGCTACCGGGACAAGGCATTCACCCCTCCACTTT
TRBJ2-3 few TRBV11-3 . CASSLREIDTQYF TGTGCCAGCAGCTTAAGGGAGATAGATACGCAGTATTTT
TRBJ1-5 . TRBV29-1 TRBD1 CSVSVQGPNQPQHF TGCAGCGTCTCAGTACAGGGGCCAAATCAGCCCCAGCATTTT
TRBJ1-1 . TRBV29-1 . CSLAPGGAATEAFF TGCAGTTTAGCGCCCGGAGGGGCCGCGACTGAAGCTTTCTTT
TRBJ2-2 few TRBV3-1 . CASSPVFAGELFF TGTGCCAGCAGCCCTGTTTTCGCCGGGGAGCTGTTTTTT
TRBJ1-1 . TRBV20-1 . CSARDGETGNTEAFF TGCAGTGCTAGAGACGGGGAGACTGGGAACACTGAAGCTTTCTTT
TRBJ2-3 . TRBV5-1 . CASSLEGTSTDTQYF TGCGCCAGCAGCTTGGAGGGGACAAGCACAGATACGCAGTATTTT
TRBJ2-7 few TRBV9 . CASSVGNREEQYF TGTGCCAGCAGCGTAGGGAACAGGGAAGAGCAGTACTTC
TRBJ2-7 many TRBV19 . CASSSVHEQYF TGTGCCAGCAGCTCTGTGCACGAGCAGTACTTC
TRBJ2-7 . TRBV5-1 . CASSLYSLSYEQYF TGCGCCAGCAGCTTGTACAGCCTCAGCTACGAGCAGTACTTC
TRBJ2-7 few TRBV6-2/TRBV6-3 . CVVYEQYF TGTGTCGTATACGAGCAGTACTTC
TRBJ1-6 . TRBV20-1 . CSARERGVWSSYNSPLHF TGCAGTGCTAGAGAGAGGGGGGTTTGGAGCTCCTATAATTCACCCCTCCACTTT
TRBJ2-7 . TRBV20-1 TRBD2 CSATSSGWAFEQYF TGCAGTGCTACCTCTAGCGGATGGGCCTTCGAGCAGTACTTC
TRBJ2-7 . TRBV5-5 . CASSWRDKQEYEHYF TGTGCCAGCAGCTGGAGGGACAAACAGGAATACGAGCACTACTTC
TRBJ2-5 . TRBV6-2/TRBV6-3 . CASHGPKETQYF TGTGCCAGCCATGGACCTAAAGAGACCCAGTACTTC
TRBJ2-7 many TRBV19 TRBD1 CASQPPPGQGAYEQYF TGTGCCAGCCAACCACCGCCGGGACAGGGGGCCTACGAGCAGTACTTC
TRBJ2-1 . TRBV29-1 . CSVVGAINEQFF TGCAGCGTTGTCGGGGCAATCAATGAGCAGTTCTTC
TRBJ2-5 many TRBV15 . CATSETRVGTQYF TGTGCCACCAGCGAGACCAGGGTGGGGACCCAGTACTTC
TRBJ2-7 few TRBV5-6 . CASSSLNEFVGRYEQYF TGTGCCAGCAGCTCGCTTAACGAGTTTGTTGGTCGCTACGAGCAGTACTTC
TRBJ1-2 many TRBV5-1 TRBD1 CASSQGGQGTYGYTF TGCGCCAGCAGCCAAGGAGGACAGGGAACTTATGGCTACACCTTC
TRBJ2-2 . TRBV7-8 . CASRLGEGIRGAGELFF TGTGCCAGCAGGCTAGGGGAAGGAATCCGCGGCGCCGGGGAGCTGTTTTTT
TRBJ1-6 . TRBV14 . CASSQAGRGNSPLHF TGTGCCAGCAGCCAAGCGGGACGGGGAAATTCACCCCTCCACTTT
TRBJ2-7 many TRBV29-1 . CSVTSYEQYF TGCAGCGTTACCTCCTACGAGCAGTACTTC
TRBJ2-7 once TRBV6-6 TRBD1 CASRPRQGAYEQYF TGTGCCAGCAGGCCTAGACAGGGGGCCTACGAGCAGTACTTC
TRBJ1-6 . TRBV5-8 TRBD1 CASSLDRGLNSPLHF TGTGCCAGCAGCTTGGACAGGGGGCTTAATTCACCCCTCCACTTT
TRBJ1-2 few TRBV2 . CASNPQITGIYGYTF TGTGCCAGCAATCCCCAGATTACAGGAATCTATGGCTACACCTTC
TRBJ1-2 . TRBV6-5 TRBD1 CASSYSTGGSYGYTF TGTGCCAGCAGTTACTCAACAGGGGGGAGCTATGGCTACACCTTC
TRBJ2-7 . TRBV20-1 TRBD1 CSASQGVSSYEQYF TGCAGTGCTAGCCAGGGGGTAAGCTCCTACGAGCAGTACTTC
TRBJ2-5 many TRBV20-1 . CSAIGLYQETQYF TGCAGTGCTATCGGCCTATACCAAGAGACCCAGTACTTC
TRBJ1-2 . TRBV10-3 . CASSSVSYGYTF TGTGCCAGCAGTTCGGTTTCATATGGCTACACCTTC
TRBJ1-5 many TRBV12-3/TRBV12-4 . CASKGRAQHF TGTGCCAGCAAGGGACGGGCCCAGCATTTT
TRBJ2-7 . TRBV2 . CASSEVPVHEQYF TGTGCCAGCAGTGAAGTACCGGTCCACGAGCAGTACTTC
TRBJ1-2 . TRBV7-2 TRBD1 CASSAQAGTGEGYGYTF TGTGCCAGCAGCGCACAAGCCGGGACAGGGGAAGGTTATGGCTACACCTTC
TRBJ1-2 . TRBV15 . CATSSLYSLGYGYTF TGTGCCACCAGCAGTTTGTACTCCCTAGGGTATGGCTACACCTTC
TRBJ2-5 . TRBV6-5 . CASSAAGTEGWETQYF TGTGCCAGCAGTGCCGCGGGGACGGAAGGCTGGGAGACCCAGTACTTC
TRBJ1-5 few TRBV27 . CASSPQGGTSRQPQHF TGTGCCAGCAGTCCTCAAGGGGGGACATCTCGTCAGCCCCAGCATTTT